These 5 T cell receptor beta chains were sequenced from one sample in a study of cytomegalovirus exposure and HLA in healthy donors. The primer mix had 60 Vbeta and 13 Jbeta primers. Clones were sequenced by immunoSEQ multiplex PCR, and TCRdb holds only the in-frame ones, with some missing. This sample carries about 140,000 clones, 70% to 80% of them seen once, and the ten largest clones take more than 3%. What was sequenced was PBMCs. All receptors come from a female donor in good health and CMV-seronegative.

The rearrangement links TRBV11-2 to TRBJ1-2; possibly TRBD1 for D (5 bases). The CDR3 sequence is 14 residues long. CDR1 is SGHAT, CDR2 FQNNGV, per germline. V was pared by 1 base and J by 8 bases, with 14 bases between. The DNA of the CDR3 is TGTGCCAGCAGCTTAGCAGGGAAGGGTTTGGGCTACACCTTC. Its translation is CASSLAGKGLGYTF.

The gene calls are TRBV2 and TRBJ2-7; 11 bases fit TRBD2. With 6 bases clipped from V and 6 bases from J, the junction kept 7 bases outside the gene matches. Germline V CDR1 and CDR2: SNHLY, FYNNEI. CDR3 size: 14 residues. The CDR3 DNA follows: TGTGCCAGCAGGGCCGGGACTAGCGGTTCCGAGCAGTACTTC. Encoded protein: CASRAGTSGSEQYF.

This clone was counted a few times. The J gene is TRBJ2-7, the V gene TRBV4-3; TRBD1 is a possible D gene (6 bases). CDR3 length equals 16 residues. The V end was cut by 0 bases, the J end by 3 bases, with 15 bases between. Germline V lookup: CDR1 LGHNA, CDR2 YSLEER. The CDR3: CASSQDPKTGHYEQYF. The DNA for the CDR3 is TGCGCCAGCAGCCAAGATCCGAAGACAGGACACTACGAGCAGTACTTC.

In the case of this clone: One junction end disagrees with the germline gene, perhaps due to a read error. The chain uses TRBV7-7 and TRBJ2-1; TRBD2 might be the D (5 bases). The CDR3 is 14 residues long. CDR1 is SSHAT and CDR2 is FNYEAQ in the germline V gene (reference sequence). The CDR3 nucleotides are TGTGCTAGCAGCGCGGCCCAAGGGAGCAATGAGCAGTTCTTC. Its protein is CASSAAQGSNEQFF. The full variable domain, its missing parts supplied by reference TRBV7-7 and TRBJ2-1, is GAGVSQSPRYKVTKRGQDVTLRCDPISSHATLYWYQQALGQGPEFLTYFNYEAQPDKSGLPSDRFSAERPEGSISTLTIQRTEQRDSAMYRCASSAAQGSNEQFFGPGTRLTVL.

The chain is built from TRBV7-2 and TRBJ1-5, with D unclear. CDR1 is SGHTA and CDR2 is FQGNSA in the germline V gene. The length of the CDR3 is 14 residues. V lost 1 base, J lost 5 bases, and 9 bases lay in between. The CDR3 region is CASSLVGVYQPQHF. The CDR3 nucleotides are TGTGCCAGCAGCTTAGTCGGGGTTTATCAGCCCCAGCATTTT. The full variable domain, its missing parts supplied by reference TRBV7-2 and TRBJ1-5, is GAGVSQSPSNKVTEKGKDVELRCDPISGHTALYWYRQSLGQGLEFLIYFQGNSAPDKSGLPSDRFSAERTGGSVSTLTIQRTQQEDSAVYLCASSLVGVYQPQHFGDGTRLSIL.